This T cell receptor (beta chain) was profiled in a study of blood T cell repertoires in COVID-19. Study-wide background: Acute and convalescent COVID-19 specimens originated in the United States, Italy and Spain. PBMCs, B-cell-depleted T cells, or T cells provided the cDNA or gDNA that made up the material.

Authors' analysis steps: Reference gene primers were amplified, and this amplification served to estimate nucleated cell counts. Method: immunoSEQ multiplex PCR; TCRdb's copy keeps in-frame clones and lacks some. V and J calls and clone size are as listed in that table; D and trimming were resolved from the DNA. There are around 250,000 clones in the sample; about 83% occur only once, and 4.5% to 6.5% lies in the top ten. CDR3 length: 19 residues. Looked up from germline, CDR1 is SGHTA and CDR2 is FQGTGA. With 5 bases clipped from V and 0 bases from J, the junction kept 12 bases outside the gene matches.

The source is an elderly man with acute or convalescent COVID-19. Sequencing was done on a sample of peripheral blood. This chain links TRBV7-3 with TRBJ2-6; 8 nucleotides agree with TRBD1. The chain's CDR3 is CASSQGQAPRDSGANVLTF. For the CDR3, the DNA is TGTGCCAGCAGCCAGGGACAGGCCCCGAGAGACTCTGGGGCCAACGTCCTGACTTTC.